This T cell receptor (beta chain) was captured in a study of blood T cell repertoires in COVID-19. About the study: Whether acute or convalescent, the COVID-19 samples came from the United States, Italy and Spain.

Two negative PCRs, clearance, or symptom resolution characterized the recovered Cohort 3 donors. Per the original data handling: Estimated nucleated cell counts came from reference gene primer amplification. TCRdb's table, derived via immunoSEQ multiplex PCR, lists solely in-frame clones and lacks some. D and trimming were read from the DNA, whereas the V and J calls and clone size are those reported in that table. In the table there are hundreds of thousands of clones, 85% to 90% of which are singletons. The sample was PBMCs or T cells enriched from blood (not recorded which). The sequence derives from a man younger than 40 who had recovered from COVID-19.

The CDR3 here is CASSIARIYYGYTF. The DNA for the CDR3 is TGTGCCAGTAGTATCGCCAGGATCTACTATGGCTACACCTTC. The rearrangement joins TRBV19 to TRBJ1-2, with D uncertain. The CDR3 is 14 amino acids. V was pared by 3 bases and J by 3 bases, with 11 bases between. Germline V gene data show CDR1 as LNHDA and CDR2 as SQIVND (reference sequence).